The 2 T cell receptor beta chains presented below share a single source sample, sequenced in a study of technical replicates of blood from a few donors. Sequenced by immunoSEQ multiplex PCR; TCRdb stores in-frame clones only, minus some. This sample has almost 70,000 clones, with around 90% found just once. The sequencing sample was made of PBMCs. The origin of the receptors is a human donor in good health. Some clones in this sample may be carry-over from other donors' samples.

The V and J genes are TRBV7-2 and TRBJ2-7; maybe TRBD2 (5 bases). CDR1 and CDR2 (germline): SGHTA, FQGNSA. V was trimmed by 4 bases and J by 6 bases, leaving 19 bases between them. The CDR3 spans 15 residues. For the CDR3, the DNA is TGTGCCAGCAGCTCGGCAATAGGGAGATTGGGCGAGCAGTACTTC. Translation gives CASSSAIGRLGEQYF.

The rearrangement links TRBV4-1 to TRBJ1-1, with 10 bases lining up with TRBD1. Trimming at V came to 2 bases and at J to 0 bases, leaving 3 bases not matched to a gene. Germline V gene data show CDR1 as MGHRA and CDR2 as YSYEKL. The CDR3 contains 16 residues. CDR3 loop: CASSQRQGALNTEAFF. CDR3 nucleotide sequence: TGCGCCAGCAGCCAACGACAGGGGGCGTTGAACACTGAAGCTTTCTTT.